This T cell receptor beta chain came from a study of CD8 T cells in Susac syndrome. The authors reverse transcribed about 0.5 to 1 ug RNA with random hexamers. TCRdb analysed the immunoSEQ multiplex PCR reads with MiXCR anew, one entry per CDR3 protein. Among 95,000 to 150,000 distinct CDR3 sequences listed, around 94% were seen once. CD8+ and CD4+ T cells circulating in blood were sequenced for TCR beta. The V gene's germline CDR1 is LNHNV and CDR2 YYDKDF (reference sequence). This CDR3 is built from 18 residues. With V trimmed by 3 bases and J by 7 bases, 15 bases remained unmatched. The V and J genes are TRBV15 and TRBJ2-1; the match to TRBD2 covers 10 bases. Material: CD8+ T cells from PBMCs. The sequence derives from a human donor with Susac syndrome. The CDR3 region has the DNA TGTGCCACCAGCAGGAGGGCTAGCGGGGGATCCCCCTCAAATGAGCAGTTCTTC. It is translated as CATSRRASGGSPSNEQFF.